This T cell receptor beta chain was captured in a study of shared clonotypes between healthy human individuals. The V segment lost 5 bases and the J segment 4 bases; nucleotides outside the gene matches: 2. This CDR3 has 13 amino acids. The germline V gene has CDR1 MNHEY and CDR2 SVGAGI. The assay was run at deep level. The protocol was immunoSEQ multiplex PCR, while the TCRdb copy is restricted to in-frame clones and leaves out a portion. The sample records 2 million to 2.5 million clones, over 85% being singletons. Comments on this clone: Other DNA sequences of this sample code for an identical CDR3.

V usage is TRBV6-5 and J usage is TRBJ2-5, with TRBD1 matching over 9 bases. The clonotype originates from a man younger than 30 in good health. Some clones in this sample may be carry-over from other donors' samples. Specimen: naive CD4+ T cells from PBMCs. Described subset: CD45RA+ positively selected. In DNA, the CDR3 is TGTGCCAGCAGTAGACAGGGGGTAGAGACCCAGTACTTC. Its protein is CASSRQGVETQYF.